Listed below are T cell receptor beta chains from one sample, sequenced in a study of shared T cell receptors in the human thymus. Here immunoSEQ multiplex PCR was the method, and the copy in TCRdb shows in-frame clones only, minus some. This table has hundreds of thousands of clones, around 87% appearing once. The sample was also linked to a second study, of human thymus T cells.

The source material was thymocytes. Receptor source: a boy in the first two years of life with a congenital heart defect. Both conserved end residues are part of each CDR3. Fields, in order: J gene, clone size, D gene, V gene, CDR3 protein, CDR3 DNA. D genes are given only for firm matches. Clone sizes are given selectively: once, few, many, or a class where the clone is expanded.

j_call: TRBJ2-7
clone_size: once
d_call: TRBD2
v_call: TRBV27
cdr3_aa: CASRPGTSGGYEQYF
cdr3_nt: TGTGCCAGCAGACCAGGGACTAGCGGGGGCTACGAGCAGTACTTC

j_call: TRBJ1-1
clone_size: NA
d_call: TRBD1
v_call: TRBV10-3
cdr3_aa: CAISDRDRGNTEAFF
cdr3_nt: TGTGCCATCAGTGATCGGGACAGGGGGAACACTGAAGCTTTCTTT

j_call: TRBJ2-5
clone_size: NA
d_call: TRBD2
v_call: TRBV19
cdr3_aa: CASSTALSGSRQETQYF
cdr3_nt: TGTGCCAGTAGTACCGCACTTAGCGGGAGTCGGCAAGAGACCCAGTACTTC

j_call: TRBJ1-1
clone_size: NA
d_call: NA
v_call: TRBV19
cdr3_aa: CASSITTGSVVNTEAFF
cdr3_nt: TGTGCCAGTAGTATTACGACAGGTTCGGTGGTGAACACTGAAGCTTTCTTT

j_call: TRBJ1-1
clone_size: NA
d_call: NA
v_call: TRBV28
cdr3_aa: CASSLRILLEGYDEAFF
cdr3_nt: TGTGCCAGCAGTTTAAGAATACTTTTGGAGGGTTACGATGAAGCTTTCTTT

j_call: TRBJ2-7
clone_size: NA
d_call: TRBD1
v_call: TRBV14
cdr3_aa: CASSLLQGANEQYF
cdr3_nt: TGTGCCAGCAGCCTCCTACAGGGGGCGAACGAGCAGTACTTC

j_call: TRBJ2-5
clone_size: NA
d_call: TRBD1
v_call: TRBV19
cdr3_aa: CASSTARTGRLKETQYF
cdr3_nt: TGTGCCAGTAGTACCGCCCGGACAGGGCGTTTAAAAGAGACCCAGTACTTC

j_call: TRBJ1-1
clone_size: NA
d_call: NA
v_call: TRBV15
cdr3_aa: CATSRDFGGTEAFF
cdr3_nt: TGTGCCACCAGCAGAGATTTCGGCGGCACTGAAGCTTTCTTT

j_call: TRBJ1-5
clone_size: NA
d_call: TRBD1
v_call: TRBV19
cdr3_aa: CASSIRQGGNQPQHF
cdr3_nt: TGTGCCAGTAGTATACGACAGGGGGGCAATCAGCCCCAGCATTTT

j_call: TRBJ2-1
clone_size: NA
d_call: NA
v_call: TRBV30
cdr3_aa: CAWTEVVPLHLAVSSFSNEQFF
cdr3_nt: TGTGCCTGGACCGAAGTAGTCCCACTCCACCTCGCCGTATCGTCCTTCTCCAATGAGCAGTTCTTC

j_call: TRBJ2-7
clone_size: NA
d_call: TRBD2
v_call: TRBV28
cdr3_aa: CASRGLAGRYEQYF
cdr3_nt: TGTGCCAGCCGGGGACTAGCGGGTCGGTACGAGCAGTACTTC

j_call: TRBJ2-4
clone_size: NA
d_call: TRBD1
v_call: TRBV11-2
cdr3_aa: CASRSDREAKNIQYF
cdr3_nt: TGTGCCAGCAGATCGGACAGGGAGGCCAAAAACATTCAGTACTTC

j_call: TRBJ2-7
clone_size: NA
d_call: TRBD1
v_call: TRBV7-8
cdr3_aa: CASSLGNRGLSGSAVDTYEQYF
cdr3_nt: TGTGCCAGCAGCTTAGGGAATAGGGGGCTAAGTGGCTCAGCAGTGGACACCTACGAGCAGTACTTC

j_call: TRBJ2-7
clone_size: NA
d_call: TRBD2
v_call: TRBV7-2
cdr3_aa: CASSFTSGRGYEQYF
cdr3_nt: TGTGCCAGCAGCTTTACTAGCGGGAGAGGTTACGAGCAGTACTTC

j_call: TRBJ2-7
clone_size: NA
d_call: TRBD2
v_call: TRBV7-9
cdr3_aa: CASSSLAPGLAGAYEQYF
cdr3_nt: TGTGCCAGCAGCTCACTCGCCCCGGGACTAGCGGGTGCCTACGAGCAGTACTTC

j_call: TRBJ1-2
clone_size: NA
d_call: TRBD1
v_call: TRBV19
cdr3_aa: CASTQIQGVQDYTF
cdr3_nt: TGTGCCAGTACTCAAATTCAGGGGGTCCAGGACTACACCTTC

j_call: TRBJ2-2
clone_size: NA
d_call: NA
v_call: TRBV15
cdr3_aa: CATSREAPKGELFF
cdr3_nt: TGTGCCACCAGCAGAGAGGCCCCAAAAGGGGAGCTGTTTTTT

j_call: TRBJ2-1
clone_size: NA
d_call: TRBD2
v_call: TRBV4-1
cdr3_aa: CASSQDYTSGRDRIDNEQFF
cdr3_nt: TGCGCCAGCAGCCAAGATTATACTAGCGGGAGGGACCGGATAGACAATGAGCAGTTCTTC

j_call: TRBJ2-7
clone_size: NA
d_call: TRBD2
v_call: TRBV27
cdr3_aa: CASRGLAKYEQYF
cdr3_nt: TGTGCCAGCAGGGGACTAGCTAAATACGAGCAGTACTTC

j_call: TRBJ1-6
clone_size: NA
d_call: NA
v_call: TRBV9
cdr3_aa: CASSVDELYSPLHF
cdr3_nt: TGTGCCAGCAGCGTAGATGAGTTATATTCACCCCTCCACTTT

j_call: TRBJ2-7
clone_size: NA
d_call: TRBD1
v_call: TRBV4-1
cdr3_aa: CASSQGEDRSYEQYF
cdr3_nt: TGCGCCAGCAGCCAAGGTGAGGACAGGTCCTACGAGCAGTACTTC

j_call: TRBJ2-7
clone_size: NA
d_call: NA
v_call: TRBV28
cdr3_aa: CASSLDARWGLLSYEQYF
cdr3_nt: TGTGCCAGCAGTTTGGATGCCCGGTGGGGGCTCCTCTCCTACGAGCAGTACTTC

j_call: TRBJ2-7
clone_size: NA
d_call: TRBD2
v_call: TRBV4-3
cdr3_aa: CASSQEELAGSNEQYF
cdr3_nt: TGCGCCAGCAGCCAAGAGGAACTAGCGGGGAGTAACGAGCAGTACTTC

j_call: TRBJ2-7
clone_size: NA
d_call: TRBD1
v_call: TRBV28
cdr3_aa: CASSQRQGAAYEQYF
cdr3_nt: TGTGCCAGCAGCCAGAGACAGGGGGCGGCCTACGAGCAGTACTTC

j_call: TRBJ2-7
clone_size: NA
d_call: TRBD1
v_call: TRBV10-3
cdr3_aa: CAIRDGDRGQRYEQYF
cdr3_nt: TGTGCCATCAGGGACGGGGACAGGGGGCAAAGGTACGAGCAGTACTTC

j_call: TRBJ1-5
clone_size: NA
d_call: NA
v_call: TRBV6-6
cdr3_aa: CASSQGGRQPQHF
cdr3_nt: TGTGCCAGCAGTCAAGGGGGTCGCCAGCCCCAGCATTTT

j_call: TRBJ1-4
clone_size: NA
d_call: TRBD1
v_call: TRBV27
cdr3_aa: CASSFSGQSNEKLFF
cdr3_nt: TGTGCCAGCAGTTTCTCGGGACAGAGTAATGAAAAACTGTTTTTT

j_call: TRBJ1-3
clone_size: NA
d_call: TRBD1
v_call: TRBV7-9
cdr3_aa: CASSCRTGSPELSGNTIYF
cdr3_nt: TGTGCCAGCAGCTGTCGGACAGGGAGTCCGGAACTCTCTGGAAACACCATATATTTT

j_call: TRBJ2-1
clone_size: NA
d_call: TRBD1
v_call: TRBV6-5
cdr3_aa: CASRNLTGASDEQFF
cdr3_nt: TGTGCCAGCAGAAACCTTACAGGGGCCTCGGATGAGCAGTTCTTC

j_call: TRBJ2-5
clone_size: NA
d_call: NA
v_call: TRBV4-3
cdr3_aa: CASSQEGHRDQETQYF
cdr3_nt: TGCGCCAGCAGCCAAGAAGGTCACAGGGACCAAGAGACCCAGTACTTC

j_call: TRBJ1-6
clone_size: few
d_call: NA
v_call: TRBV11-2
cdr3_aa: CASSLVVTGHPNSPLHF
cdr3_nt: TGTGCCAGCAGCTTAGTCGTAACAGGTCACCCCAATTCACCCCTCCACTTT

j_call: TRBJ1-1
clone_size: NA
d_call: TRBD1
v_call: TRBV10-2
cdr3_aa: CASRDRLERPEAFF
cdr3_nt: TGCGCCAGCAGGGACAGGCTCGAGAGACCTGAAGCTTTCTTT

j_call: TRBJ2-7
clone_size: NA
d_call: TRBD1
v_call: TRBV27
cdr3_aa: CASSLSRRDSPYEQYF
cdr3_nt: TGTGCCAGCAGTTTATCACGCCGGGACAGCCCCTACGAGCAGTACTTC

j_call: TRBJ2-7
clone_size: NA
d_call: NA
v_call: TRBV28
cdr3_aa: CASSSCSDEQYF
cdr3_nt: TGTGCCAGCAGTTCTTGTAGCGACGAGCAGTACTTC

j_call: TRBJ2-5
clone_size: NA
d_call: TRBD2
v_call: TRBV7-9
cdr3_aa: CASSPPVLWGRASGETQYF
cdr3_nt: TGTGCCAGCAGCCCTCCCGTCCTTTGGGGGAGGGCCTCGGGGGAGACCCAGTACTTC

j_call: TRBJ2-7
clone_size: NA
d_call: NA
v_call: TRBV2
cdr3_aa: CASIGGDREGYEQYF
cdr3_nt: TGTGCCAGCATCGGGGGGGACAGGGAGGGATACGAGCAGTACTTC

j_call: TRBJ2-7
clone_size: NA
d_call: NA
v_call: TRBV10-3
cdr3_aa: CAISESQRPHHEQYF
cdr3_nt: TGTGCCATCAGTGAGTCGCAGCGACCACATCACGAGCAGTACTTC

j_call: TRBJ2-7
clone_size: NA
d_call: TRBD1
v_call: TRBV9
cdr3_aa: CASSVAGTGPEQYF
cdr3_nt: TGTGCCAGCAGCGTAGCAGGGACAGGGCCCGAGCAGTACTTC

j_call: TRBJ1-1
clone_size: NA
d_call: NA
v_call: TRBV5-1
cdr3_aa: CASSLAEGRGLSEAFF
cdr3_nt: TGCGCCAGCAGCTTGGCCGAAGGTAGGGGTTTGTCTGAAGCTTTCTTT

j_call: TRBJ2-7
clone_size: NA
d_call: NA
v_call: TRBV10-1
cdr3_aa: CASSEGEAGNEQYF
cdr3_nt: TGCGCCAGCAGTGAAGGGGAGGCCGGAAACGAGCAGTACTTC

j_call: TRBJ1-2
clone_size: NA
d_call: TRBD1
v_call: TRBV2
cdr3_aa: CASRDRVGGYTF
cdr3_nt: TGTGCCAGCCGAGACAGGGTGGGGGGCTACACCTTC

j_call: TRBJ2-7
clone_size: NA
d_call: TRBD1
v_call: TRBV7-2
cdr3_aa: CASSLASRTGRGGTGYEQYF
cdr3_nt: TGTGCCAGCAGCTTAGCGTCGAGGACAGGGAGAGGTGGTACGGGCTACGAGCAGTACTTC

j_call: TRBJ2-6
clone_size: NA
d_call: NA
v_call: TRBV27
cdr3_aa: CASSLGLRRSGANVLTF
cdr3_nt: TGTGCCAGCAGTTTGGGACTTCGGAGGTCTGGGGCCAACGTCCTGACTTTC

j_call: TRBJ2-7
clone_size: NA
d_call: NA
v_call: TRBV28
cdr3_aa: CASSFLGQRSYEQYF
cdr3_nt: TGTGCCAGCAGTTTTCTCGGACAGCGCTCCTACGAGCAGTACTTC

j_call: TRBJ2-3
clone_size: NA
d_call: NA
v_call: TRBV18
cdr3_aa: CASSPVDGGTTDTQYF
cdr3_nt: TGTGCCAGCTCACCCGTGGACGGAGGAACTACAGATACGCAGTATTTT

j_call: TRBJ2-6
clone_size: NA
d_call: NA
v_call: TRBV18
cdr3_aa: CASSLSQGTPGANVLTF
cdr3_nt: TGTGCCAGCTCACTGTCCCAGGGAACCCCTGGGGCCAACGTCCTGACTTTC

j_call: TRBJ2-3
clone_size: few
d_call: TRBD2
v_call: TRBV28
cdr3_aa: CASSPFQSGRTDTQYF
cdr3_nt: TGTGCCAGCAGTCCCTTTCAGAGCGGGAGGACAGATACGCAGTATTTT